A single sample is the source of the 24 T cell receptor beta chains below, sequenced in a study of blood T cell repertoires in COVID-19. Sequencing used immunoSEQ multiplex PCR; TCRdb keeps in-frame clones, though not all of them. The sample includes about 170,000 clones, 79% of them seen just once. The sample comprised PBMCs or T cells enriched from blood (not recorded which). Every receptor here comes from a woman in her seventies in a cohort exposed to, infected with or recovered from COVID-19 (not recorded which).

The gene calls are TRBV29-1 and TRBJ2-1; 9 nucleotides agree with TRBD2. The CDR3 runs to 18 residues. The trim removed 7 bases at V and 4 bases at J, leaving 20 bases unmatched. Germline CDR1 SQVTM, CDR2 ANQGSEA. The CDR3, as DNA: TGCAGCGCCCAAGAACAGGAAGCGGGAGGACCCCCTTACAATGAGCAGTTCTTC. Translation gives CSAQEQEAGGPPYNEQFF.

Only one count was recorded for this clone. The CDR3 coding sequence is TGTGCCAGCAGCCAAGAATGGAGGGGCGTCTATGGCTACACCTTC. Encoded protein: CASSQEWRGVYGYTF. The rearrangement uses TRBV4-2 and TRBJ1-2, with a weak D call TRBD1 (5 bases). Per the germline V gene, CDR1 is LGHNA and CDR2 is YNFKEQ. Trimming took 0 bases from V and 4 from J, leaving 12 bases between them. This CDR3 has 15 residues.

The V and J genes are TRBV25-1 and TRBJ1-5; 7 bases are a match to TRBD1. V gave up 1 base and J gave up 1 base; unmatched junction bases: 10. CDR3 length: 18 amino acids. CDR1 is MGHDK and CDR2 is SYGVNS in the germline V gene. CDR3 amino acids: CASSECGGGLGSNQPQHF. For the CDR3, the DNA is TGTGCCAGCAGTGAATGTGGAGGGGGCTTAGGGAGCAATCAGCCCCAGCATTTT.

The J gene is TRBJ2-3, the V gene TRBV27, with a weak D call TRBD2 (5 bases). CDR1 and CDR2 (germline): MNHEY, SMNVEV (reference sequence). CDR3 size: 14 residues. V was clipped by 6 bases and J by 0 bases, with 10 bases between them. Here the CDR3 reads CASSPWRSTDTQYF. Written as DNA, the CDR3 is TGTGCCAGCAGCCCCTGGAGGAGCACAGATACGCAGTATTTT.

J is TRBJ2-7 and V is TRBV5-1, with 16 bases lining up with TRBD2. Germline CDR1 reads SGHRS; CDR2 reads YFSETQ. V shed 4 bases, J shed 4 bases, and the junction held 11 bases outside the gene matches. The CDR3 runs to 18 residues. CDR3 in amino acids: CASSPGTSGRGMVYEQYF. CDR3 sequence (DNA): TGCGCCAGCAGCCCCGGGACTAGCGGGAGGGGGATGGTTTACGAGCAGTACTTC. The variable domain in full, with the rest retrieved from reference TRBV5-1 and TRBJ2-7, is KAGVTQTPRYLIKTRGQQVTLSCSPISGHRSVSWYQQTPGQGLQFLFEYFSETQRNKGNFPGRFSGRQFSNSRSEMNVSTLELGDSALYLCASSPGTSGRGMVYEQYFGPGTRLTVT.

The chain is built from TRBV30 and TRBJ1-3, with 7 positions matching TRBD1. Germline V CDR1 and CDR2: GTSNPN, SVGIG (reference sequence). The length of the CDR3 is 15 residues. Unmatched junction bases numbered 5, after V lost 0 bases and J lost 3 bases. CDR3 sequence: CAWSVKGAGGNTIYF. The DNA of the CDR3 is TGTGCCTGGAGTGTAAAGGGGGCCGGTGGAAACACCATATATTTT.

This chain links TRBV28 with TRBJ1-2; D may be TRBD1 (6 bases). The CDR3 loop spans 14 amino acids. Deletions cut 2 bases from V and 4 bases from J, with 11 bases between. Germline CDR1 reads MDHEN; CDR2 reads SYDVKM. In DNA, the CDR3 is TGTGCCAGCAGTTTAACGGGCAGGGGCTATGGCTACACCTTC. Translating it yields CASSLTGRGYGYTF.

For this clone: Other DNA sequences in the sample encode the same CDR3. The CDR3 DNA reads as TGTGCCAGCAGTCTCGGACTAGCGGGAGTGACAGATACGCAGTATTTT. Translation: CASSLGLAGVTDTQYF. The chain joins TRBV28 to TRBJ2-3; the match to TRBD2 covers 13 bases. The CDR3 is 16 amino acids. Trimming at V came to 5 bases and at J to 3 bases, leaving 5 bases not matched to a gene. CDR1 MDHEN and CDR2 SYDVKM come from the germline V gene. Full variable domain (outside the CDR3, taken from reference TRBV28 and TRBJ2-3): DVKVTQSSRYLVKRTGEKVFLECVQDMDHENMFWYRQDPGLGLRLIYFSYDVKMKEKGDIPEGYSVSREKKERFSLILESASTNQTSMYLCASSLGLAGVTDTQYFGPGTRLTVL.

The chain joins TRBV5-1 to TRBJ2-7; 11 nucleotides align to TRBD2. Trimming took 7 bases from V and 5 from J; bases not matched to a gene: 8. CDR1 is SGHRS and CDR2 is YFSETQ in the germline V gene. This CDR3 has 14 amino acids. The CDR3 region is CASVPTSGSNEQYF. CDR3 nucleotides: TGCGCCAGCGTCCCCACTAGCGGGAGTAACGAGCAGTACTTC.

The chain carries TRBV19 and TRBJ1-4; 7 bases match TRBD1. Germline V CDR1 and CDR2: LNHDA, SQIVND (reference sequence). This CDR3 is built from 13 residues. Trimming took 5 bases from V and 11 from J; bases not matched to a gene: 8. The CDR3 is CASSLQDRRKLFF. In DNA, the CDR3 is TGTGCCAGTAGTCTCCAGGACAGGCGCAAACTGTTTTTT.

This chain links TRBV9 with TRBJ2-1, with TRBD2 matching over 13 bases. Germline trimming cut 4 bases from V and 7 bases from J; bases unmatched to any gene: 5. Germline V gene data show CDR1 as SGDLS and CDR2 as YYNGEE. The CDR3 covers 15 residues. In DNA form, the CDR3 reads TGTGCCAGCAGCCCCCCGGGACTAGCGGGAAATGAGCAGTTCTTC. Its translation: CASSPPGLAGNEQFF. The full variable domain, completed using reference TRBV9 and TRBJ2-1, is DSGVTQTPKHLITATGQRVTLRCSPRSGDLSVYWYQQSLDQGLQFLIQYYNGEERAKGNILERFSAQQFPDLHSELNLSSLELGDSALYFCASSPPGLAGNEQFFGPGTRLTVL.

The chain combines TRBV19 with TRBJ2-1; 8 nucleotides line up with TRBD2. The CDR3 is 15 amino acids. V lost 9 bases, J lost 6 bases, and 13 bases stayed unmatched. The germline gives CDR1 LNHDA, CDR2 SQIVND (reference sequence). This CDR3 is CASHAGVAGSNEQFF. The DNA of the CDR3 is TGTGCCAGCCACGCGGGGGTAGCGGGATCCAATGAGCAGTTCTTC.

The rearrangement joins TRBV6-5 to TRBJ1-2, with 7 bases that match TRBD1. Germline V CDR1 and CDR2: MNHEY, SVGAGI. The CDR3 has 14 residues. V was clipped by 7 bases and J by 3 bases; unmatched bases: 8. In nucleotides, the CDR3 is TGTGCCAGCAAATCCCCGGGACAGTACTATGGCTACACCTTC. This encodes CASKSPGQYYGYTF.

The chain has TRBV5-4 and TRBJ1-3; possibly TRBD1 for D (6 bases). V lost 3 bases, J lost 3 bases, and 13 bases lay in between. The CDR3 is made up of 15 amino acids. Germline lookup yields CDR1 SGHNT and CDR2 YYREEE (reference sequence). The CDR3 here is CASSSQGVGGNTIYF. In nucleotides, the CDR3 is TGTGCCAGCAGCTCACAGGGAGTGGGTGGAAACACCATATATTTT.

The J gene is TRBJ1-1, the V gene TRBV7-3; TRBD1 aligns across 9 bases. J gave up 10 bases and V 4 bases, and 7 bases lay outside the gene matches. The germline gives CDR1 SGHTA, CDR2 FQGTGA. The CDR3 consists of 13 residues. As DNA, the CDR3 is TGTGCCAGCAGCTCAGGACAACAGGGGGCAGCTTTCTTT. Translated: CASSSGQQGAAFF.

The chain recombines TRBV3-1 (or the pseudogene TRBV3-2) with TRBJ2-7; 8 bases are shared with TRBD2. The V and J ends lost 4 bases and 12 bases, in that order; junction bases with no gene match: 14. This CDR3 comprises 14 residues. Germline-derived CDR1 and CDR2 are LGHDT and YNNKEL (reference sequence). CDR3 in DNA: TGTGCCAGCAGCCTCGACTTTGCGGGAGGAATGCGGTACTTC. Translation: CASSLDFAGGMRYF.

In regard to this clone: The sample carries other DNA sequences with the same CDR3. The gene calls are TRBV18 and TRBJ2-1; the match to TRBD2 covers 12 bases. CDR1 is KGHSH, CDR2 LQKENI, per germline. CDR3 length equals 15 residues. With V trimmed by 3 bases and J by 4 bases, 1 base remained unmatched. The CDR3 sequence is CASSPGTSGYNEQFF. Written as DNA, the CDR3 is TGTGCCAGCTCACCTGGGACTAGCGGGTACAATGAGCAGTTCTTC.

The chain combines TRBV11-3 with TRBJ1-5; D is undetermined. V shed 1 base and J shed 0 bases, with 7 bases lying between them. Germline V gene lookup returns CDR1 SGHNT and CDR2 YENEEA. This CDR3 spans 15 amino acids. The CDR3 here is CASSLGGPSNQPQHF. The CDR3 DNA follows: TGTGCCAGCAGCTTAGGCGGTCCTAGCAATCAGCCCCAGCATTTT.

This sequence joins TRBV28 and TRBJ2-5; 7 bases line up with TRBD1. V was clipped by 8 bases and J by 4 bases; unmatched bases: 4. CDR1 is MDHEN and CDR2 is SYDVKM in the germline V gene. The CDR3 is 12 residues long. CDR3 in DNA: TGTGCCAGCCTACGACAGGGAGAGACCCAGTACTTC. This encodes CASLRQGETQYF.

The chain couples TRBV28 to TRBJ2-7, with 7 bases lining up with TRBD1. The V gene end was trimmed by 6 bases and the J gene end by 0 bases; junction bases not matched to a gene: 5. The CDR3 spans 14 residues. Germline V CDR1 and CDR2: MDHEN, SYDVKM. CDR3 amino acids: CASSRTGHSYEQYF. The CDR3 coding sequence is TGTGCCAGCAGCAGGACAGGCCACTCCTACGAGCAGTACTTC.

J is TRBJ2-7 and V is TRBV7-6, with 7 bases matching TRBD1. Germline CDR1 is SGHVS and CDR2 is FNYEAQ. The CDR3 covers 17 residues. V gave up 5 bases and J gave up 2 bases; unmatched junction bases: 15. Written as DNA, the CDR3 is TGTGCCAGCAGCGCAGATGGACAGGCAGACCCACCCTACGAGCAGTACTTC. Translation gives CASSADGQADPPYEQYF.

The table lists this clone with a count of one. This chain uses TRBV7-9 with TRBJ1-2, with D perhaps matching TRBD1 (5 bases). Germline assignment: CDR1 SEHNR and CDR2 FQNEAQ (reference sequence). The ends were cut back, 3 bases at V and 0 bases at J, with 11 bases in the middle. The CDR3 totals 15 residues. CDR3 region: CASSFGTAANYGYTF. The CDR3 bases are TGTGCCAGCAGCTTTGGGACTGCAGCTAACTATGGCTACACCTTC.

The chain is built from TRBV6-2 or TRBV6-3 and TRBJ1-2; 8 positions agree with TRBD1. Germline CDR1 is MNHEY and CDR2 is SVGEGT. The length of the CDR3 is 13 residues. V lost 6 bases to trimming and J lost 3 bases; unmatched junction nucleotides: 3. This CDR3 is CASSPDRDYGYTF. The CDR3 DNA sequence: TGTGCCAGCAGCCCGGACAGGGACTATGGCTACACCTTC.

The chain recombines TRBV24-1 with TRBJ2-3; 11 nucleotides agree with TRBD2. V dropped 5 bases and J dropped 5; count of bases not matched to a gene: 8. Germline V CDR1 and CDR2: KGHDR, SFDVKD. This CDR3 has 16 amino acids. The CDR3: CATSGTLAGVKDTQYF. Here the CDR3 DNA reads TGTGCCACCAGTGGAACACTAGCGGGAGTGAAAGATACGCAGTATTTT.